One sample yielded the 5 T cell receptor beta chains listed below, sequenced in a study of blood T cells in healthy people across ages. A second 7 to 11 cycle PCR used barcoded and J-beta primers. Each CDR3 protein gets one entry after TCRdb re-called the 5' RACE reads with MiXCR. This sample carries more than 1 million distinct CDR3 sequences, less than 50% of them seen once, and the ten largest clones take 15% to 20%. The sequenced sample consisted of blood. Every receptor here comes from a woman aged 60-70 years in good health.

V and J are TRBV6-6 and TRBJ2-1; 9 bases line up with TRBD2. The germline V gene encodes CDR1 MNHNY and CDR2 SVGAGI (reference sequence). Unmatched junction bases numbered 13, after V lost 3 bases and J lost 7 bases. The CDR3 is 17 residues long. CDR3 bases: TGTGCCAGCAGTTATCCCGCCGGCGGGAGGGCCGGGAATGAGCAGTTCTTC. Residues: CASSYPAGGRAGNEQFF.

This sequence joins TRBV20-1 and TRBJ2-5, with a weak D call TRBD2 (6 bases). The V gene lost 5 bases and the J gene lost 4 bases, with 23 bases spanning the gap. Germline V gives CDR1 DFQATT, CDR2 SNEGSKA (reference sequence). CDR3 length: 16 residues. In DNA form, the CDR3 reads TGCAGTGCTCAGAGGACAACCGGGGGAGATCGAGAGACCCAGTACTTC. Translating gives CSAQRTTGGDRETQYF.

A single count supports this clonotype. The gene calls are TRBV5-8 and TRBJ1-6; no definite D call. With 0 bases removed from V and 4 bases from J, the gap between germline ends came to 5 bases. CDR3 length: 14 amino acids. Germline V gene sequence: CDR1 SGHTS, CDR2 YDEGEE. The CDR3 reads CASSLVDYNSPLHF. The CDR3 nucleotides read TGTGCCAGCAGCTTGGTGGATTATAATTCACCCCTCCACTTT.

The chain employs TRBV3-1 and TRBJ2-3, with TRBD2 identical over 9 bases. V dropped 0 bases and J dropped 5; count of bases not matched to a gene: 3. CDR3 length equals 15 residues. Germline V CDR1 and CDR2: LGHDT, YNNKEL (reference sequence). Here the CDR3 reads CASSQEAGGKDTQYF. The CDR3, as DNA: TGTGCCAGCAGCCAAGAGGCGGGAGGGAAAGATACGCAGTATTTT.

This chain uses TRBV27 with TRBJ2-1; 14 bases line up with TRBD2. The CDR3 consists of 18 residues. The J segment lost 4 bases and the V segment lost 6 bases, leaving 11 bases of the junction unmatched. Germline lookup yields CDR1 MNHEY and CDR2 SMNVEV (reference sequence). The CDR3 spells CASSSPGLAGEGYNEQFF. CDR3 sequence (DNA): TGTGCCAGCAGCTCTCCGGGACTAGCGGGAGAGGGGTACAATGAGCAGTTCTTC.